The 19 T cell receptor beta chains listed next were all sequenced from one sample in a study of T cells in Graves' hyperthyroidism and ophthalmopathy. The investigators amplified TCR beta CDR3 regions from RNA transcripts. Carried out on the TCR CDR3, a first-round RT-PCR used the HTBI primer set. Each CDR3 protein is one row after TCRdb ran MiXCR on the multiplex PCR reads. The sample has under 400,000 distinct CDR3 sequences; about 20% are singletons. Source material: blood. These receptors were collected from a woman aged 45 to 65 with Graves' hyperthyroidism.

This clonotype was seen at least ten times. The rearrangement joins TRBV12-3 or TRBV12-4 to TRBJ2-2, with TRBD1 identical over 7 bases. The trim removed 10 bases at V and 3 bases at J, leaving 11 bases unmatched. This CDR3 has 15 amino acids. The chain's CDR3 is CATQFRTGYTGELFF. DNA of the CDR3: TGTGCCACCCAGTTTCGGACAGGCTACACCGGGGAGCTGTTTTTT.

This clonotype has ten or more counts. The chain employs TRBV7-6 and TRBJ2-1; 11 bases are shared with TRBD2. Trimming removed 5 bases from V and 3 bases from J; junction bases left unmatched: 6. Germline V CDR1 and CDR2: SGHVS, FNYEAQ. The CDR3 consists of 16 residues. CDR3: CASSLLAGGDYNEQFF. The CDR3 coding sequence is TGTGCCAGCAGCCTTCTAGCGGGGGGCGACTACAATGAGCAGTTCTTC.

This clonotype has a handful of counts. The chain has TRBV7-9 and TRBJ2-5; D is perhaps TRBD2 (7 bases). Trimming removed 2 bases from V and 5 bases from J, with 24 bases in between. The germline CDR1 and CDR2 sequences are SEHNR and FQNEAQ (reference sequence). The CDR3 has 18 amino acids. CDR3 residues: CASSLTVGGPGVRETQYF. CDR3 in DNA: TGTGCCAGCAGCTTAACGGTCGGGGGGCCAGGGGTTCGGGAGACCCAGTACTTC.

This clonotype was seen at least ten times. A junction end diverges from the germline sequence, so it may reflect a read error. J is TRBJ2-1 and V is TRBV12-3 or TRBV12-4, with a weak D call TRBD2 (6 bases). The CDR3 length is 13 residues. The CDR3 here is CASSLGEDKEQFF. Here the CDR3 DNA reads TGTGCCAGCAGTTTAGGGGAGGACAAAGAGCAGTTCTTC.

This clonotype occurred many times. V and J are TRBV10-1 and TRBJ2-3, with 9 bases aligning to TRBD2. The V gene's germline CDR1 is WNHNN and CDR2 SYGVQD (reference sequence). This CDR3 is built from 14 residues. The V gene end was trimmed by 2 bases and the J gene end by 6 bases; junction bases not matched to a gene: 3. The CDR3 region is CASSELAGLDTQYF. CDR3 sequence (DNA): TGCGCCAGCAGTGAGCTAGCGGGGCTCGATACGCAGTATTTT.

This clonotype was observed many times. The chain has TRBV20-1 and TRBJ2-1; 8 nucleotides align to TRBD1. Germline CDR1 DFQATT, CDR2 SNEGSKA (reference sequence). The V gene end was trimmed by 6 bases and the J gene end by 8 bases; junction bases not matched to a gene: 9. This CDR3 is 13 amino acids long. CDR3 bases: TGCAGTGCACGGGACAGGCGTTGGGATGAGCAGTTCTTC. Translation: CSARDRRWDEQFF.

There are many counts of this clonotype. The CDR3 region has the DNA TGTGCCAGTTCGTGGGGGGGAGCGGACGAGCAGTACTTC. Residues: CASSWGGADEQYF. This chain connects TRBV11-3 to TRBJ2-7, with 7 bases matching TRBD2. The CDR3 is 13 residues long. The trim removed 9 bases at V and 5 bases at J, leaving 10 bases unmatched. Germline loops: CDR1 SGHNT, CDR2 YENEEA.

The chain employs TRBV7-9 and TRBJ2-2; no clear D. There are 13 residues in the CDR3. The V gene lost 2 bases and the J gene lost 6 bases, with 7 bases spanning the gap. Germline values: CDR1 SEHNR, CDR2 FQNEAQ (reference sequence). The CDR3 DNA sequence: TGTGCCAGCAGCTTAAGCCAGGCCGGGGAGCTGTTTTTT. It translates to CASSLSQAGELFF.

This clonotype was found many times. This rearrangement joins TRBV2 to TRBJ2-5; possibly TRBD1 for D (8 bases). Trimming cost V 6 bases and J 7 bases, with 15 bases left between them. Germline assignment: CDR1 SNHLY and CDR2 FYNNEI. The CDR3 covers 13 residues. The DNA of the CDR3 is TGTGCCAGCAGCGGACAGGGAGGGGGGACCCAGTACTTC. Protein sequence: CASSGQGGGTQYF.

This clonotype was seen a few times. V gene TRBV14 combines with J gene TRBJ2-1; 7 nucleotides align to TRBD1. CDR3 length equals 15 residues. Germline V CDR1 and CDR2: SGHDN, FVKESK. The V gene end was trimmed by 6 bases and the J gene end by 6 bases; junction bases not matched to a gene: 11. The CDR3 region has the DNA TGTGCCAGCAGGGCAGGGACAGCGACCTTCAATGAGCAGTTCTTC. Amino acid sequence: CASRAGTATFNEQFF.

The chain is built from TRBV3-1 and TRBJ2-2; D perhaps matches TRBD2 (6 bases). Deletions cut 9 bases from V and 4 bases from J, with 18 bases between. CDR1 LGHDT and CDR2 YNNKEL come from the germline V gene (reference sequence). This CDR3 spans 15 amino acids. This chain's CDR3 is CARFTPGGPTGELFF. The CDR3, as DNA: TGTGCCAGATTTACTCCAGGAGGGCCCACCGGGGAGCTGTTTTTT.

This rearrangement joins TRBV10-3 to TRBJ2-7; TRBD2 agrees at 9 bases. Per the germline V gene, CDR1 is ENHRY and CDR2 is SYGVKD. With 7 bases clipped from V and 4 bases from J, the junction kept 5 bases outside the gene matches. The CDR3 is 13 amino acids. The CDR3 spells CAITAGGSYEQYF. The CDR3, as DNA: TGTGCCATCACCGCGGGAGGGTCGTACGAGCAGTACTTC.

The chain combines TRBV6-6 with TRBJ2-3; TRBD1 matches at 8 bases. Unmatched junction bases numbered 7, after V lost 2 bases and J lost 6 bases. CDR1 is MNHNY and CDR2 is SVGAGI in the germline V gene (reference sequence). CDR3 length equals 15 residues. This CDR3 is CASSYMTGARDTQYF. CDR3 sequence (DNA): TGTGCCAGCAGTTACATGACAGGGGCGAGGGATACGCAGTATTTT.

This clonotype was seen a handful of times. The chain is built from TRBV10-1 and TRBJ2-7, with 7 bases that match TRBD1. CDR3 size: 16 residues. J gave up 4 bases and V 1 base, and 10 bases lay outside the gene matches. Per the germline V gene, CDR1 is WNHNN and CDR2 is SYGVQD (reference sequence). CDR3 protein: CASSEWGTGDRYEQYV. CDR3 nucleotide sequence: TGCGCCAGCAGTGAGTGGGGCACAGGGGATCGATACGAGCAGTACGTC.

This clonotype was detected a few times. The chain is built from TRBV19 and TRBJ1-1; 7 nucleotides align to TRBD1. The CDR3 contains 13 residues. The junction had 7 bases not matched to a gene; V was cut back by 9 bases and J by 3 bases. Germline loops: CDR1 LNHDA, CDR2 SQIVND (reference sequence). CDR3 in amino acids: CASQPRGDTEAFF. The CDR3 region has the DNA TGTGCCAGCCAGCCCAGGGGGGACACTGAAGCTTTCTTT. The entire variable domain, with the rest obtained from reference TRBV19 and TRBJ1-1, is as follows: DGGITQSPKYLFRKEGQNVTLSCEQNLNHDAMYWYRQDPGQGLRLIYYSQIVNDFQKGDIAEGYSVSREKKESFPLTVTSAQKNPTAFYLCASQPRGDTEAFFGQGTRLTVV.

This clonotype was seen more than once but under ten times. The V gene is TRBV29-1, the J gene TRBJ2-1; D is perhaps TRBD1 or TRBD2 (5 bases each). From germline, CDR1 is SQVTM and CDR2 ANQGSEA. V dropped 7 bases and J dropped 5 bases, with 15 bases sitting between them. CDR3 length: 13 residues. The DNA of the CDR3 is TGCAGCGGAGAGGGGTGGGTCCACAATGAGCAGTTCTTC. This codes for CSGEGWVHNEQFF.

This clonotype was counted at least ten times. This chain links TRBV5-6 with TRBJ2-1, with D tentatively TRBD1 (6 bases). Germline CDR1 SGHDT, CDR2 YYEEEE. The CDR3 covers 15 residues. Trimming cost V 4 bases and J 5 bases, with 16 bases left between them. As DNA, the CDR3 is TGTGCCAGCAGCATGGGGACATGGACCAACAATGAGCAGTTCTTC. Translated: CASSMGTWTNNEQFF. Using reference TRBV5-6 and TRBJ2-1 for the parts outside the CDR3, the full variable domain is DAGVTQSPTHLIKTRGQQVTLRCSPKSGHDTVSWYQQALGQGPQFIFQYYEEEERQRGNFPDRFSGHQFPNYSSELNVNALLLGDSALYLCASSMGTWTNNEQFFGPGTRLTVL.

This clonotype was seen more than once but under ten times. This sequence joins TRBV10-3 and TRBJ2-7, with D perhaps TRBD2 (5 bases). The CDR3 is 13 amino acids. Trimming removed 5 bases from V and 5 bases from J, with 13 bases in between. Germline lookup yields CDR1 ENHRY and CDR2 SYGVKD. The CDR3 DNA reads TGTGCCATCAGTAGCGTAGCGACAAACGAGCAGTACTTC. As protein: CAISSVATNEQYF.

This clonotype was seen repeatedly, ten times or more. The V gene is TRBV7-9, the J gene TRBJ2-3, with D perhaps matching TRBD1 or TRBD2 (8 bases each). This CDR3 is built from 16 residues. Germline loops: CDR1 SEHNR, CDR2 FQNEAQ (reference sequence). The ends were cut back, 5 bases at V and 6 bases at J, with 21 bases in the middle. CDR3: CASSQTGGTSHDTQYF. The DNA for the CDR3 is TGTGCCAGCAGCCAAACAGGGGGGACTAGTCATGATACGCAGTATTTT.